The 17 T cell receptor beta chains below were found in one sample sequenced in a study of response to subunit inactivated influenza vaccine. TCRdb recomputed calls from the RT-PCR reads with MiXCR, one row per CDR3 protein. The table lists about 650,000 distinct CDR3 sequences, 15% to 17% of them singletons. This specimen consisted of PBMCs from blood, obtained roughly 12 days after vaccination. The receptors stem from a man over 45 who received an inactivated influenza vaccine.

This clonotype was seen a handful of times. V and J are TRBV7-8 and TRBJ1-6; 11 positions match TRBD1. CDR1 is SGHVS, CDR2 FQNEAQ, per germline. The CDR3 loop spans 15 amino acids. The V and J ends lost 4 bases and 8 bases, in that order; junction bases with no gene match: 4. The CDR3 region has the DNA TGTGCCAGCAGCTCGCGGACAGGGGGCGATTCACCCCTCCACTTT. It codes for CASSSRTGGDSPLHF.

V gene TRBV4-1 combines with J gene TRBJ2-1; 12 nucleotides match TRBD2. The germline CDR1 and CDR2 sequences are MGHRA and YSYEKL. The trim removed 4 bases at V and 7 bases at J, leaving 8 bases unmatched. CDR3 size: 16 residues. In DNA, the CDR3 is TGCGCCAGCAGCCTAGTTTTGACTAGCGGGAGAAATGAGCAGTTCTTC. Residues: CASSLVLTSGRNEQFF.

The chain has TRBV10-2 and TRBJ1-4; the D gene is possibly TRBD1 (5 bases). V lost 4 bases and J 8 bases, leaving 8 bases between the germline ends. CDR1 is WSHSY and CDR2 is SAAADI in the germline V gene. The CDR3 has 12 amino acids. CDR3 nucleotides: TGCGCCAGCAGTGGGAAGGGGGAAAAACTGTTTTTT. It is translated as CASSGKGEKLFF.

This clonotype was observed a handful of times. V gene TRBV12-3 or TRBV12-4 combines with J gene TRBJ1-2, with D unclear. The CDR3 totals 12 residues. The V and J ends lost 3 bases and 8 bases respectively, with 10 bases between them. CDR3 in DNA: TGTGCCAGCAGTTTGTATCTGGGCGGCTACACCTTC. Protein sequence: CASSLYLGGYTF.

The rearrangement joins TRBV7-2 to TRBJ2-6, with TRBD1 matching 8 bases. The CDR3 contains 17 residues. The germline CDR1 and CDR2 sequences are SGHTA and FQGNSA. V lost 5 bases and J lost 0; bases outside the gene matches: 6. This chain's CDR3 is CASSERQGRSGANVLTF. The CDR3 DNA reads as TGTGCCAGCAGCGAAAGACAGGGGCGCTCTGGGGCCAACGTCCTGACTTTC.

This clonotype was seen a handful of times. CDR3 amino acids: CASSLSASGGGYYNEQFF. In DNA, the CDR3 is TGTGCCAGCTCACTCTCGGCTAGCGGGGGGGGCTACTACAATGAGCAGTTCTTC. The chain uses TRBV18 and TRBJ2-1, with TRBD2 identical over 12 bases. Germline trimming cut 4 bases from V and 3 bases from J; bases unmatched to any gene: 10. The length of the CDR3 is 18 residues. Germline CDR1 reads KGHSH; CDR2 reads LQKENI.

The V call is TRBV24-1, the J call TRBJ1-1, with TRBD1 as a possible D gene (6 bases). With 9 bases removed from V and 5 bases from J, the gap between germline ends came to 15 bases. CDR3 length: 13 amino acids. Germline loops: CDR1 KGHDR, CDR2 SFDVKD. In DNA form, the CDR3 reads TGTGCCACCCGAGCAGGGGATTGGACTGAAGCTTTCTTT. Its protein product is CATRAGDWTEAFF.

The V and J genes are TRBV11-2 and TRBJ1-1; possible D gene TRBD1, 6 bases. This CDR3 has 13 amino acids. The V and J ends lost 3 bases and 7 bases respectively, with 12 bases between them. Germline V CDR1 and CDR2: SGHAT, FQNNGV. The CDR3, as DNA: TGTGCCAGCAGCTTGGACAGCTTCCTTGAAGCTTTCTTT. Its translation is CASSLDSFLEAFF.

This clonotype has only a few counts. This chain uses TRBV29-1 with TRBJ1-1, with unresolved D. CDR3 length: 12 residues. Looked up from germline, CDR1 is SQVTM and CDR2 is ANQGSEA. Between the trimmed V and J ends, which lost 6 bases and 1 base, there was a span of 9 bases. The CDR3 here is CSVMRQNTEAFF. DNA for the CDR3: TGCAGCGTGATGAGGCAGAACACTGAAGCTTTCTTT.

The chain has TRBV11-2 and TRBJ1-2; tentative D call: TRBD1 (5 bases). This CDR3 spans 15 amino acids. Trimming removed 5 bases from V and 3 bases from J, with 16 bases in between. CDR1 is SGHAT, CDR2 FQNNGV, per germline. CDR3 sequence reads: CASSPSGGWDYGYTF. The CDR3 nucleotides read TGTGCCAGCAGCCCCAGCGGGGGTTGGGACTATGGCTACACCTTC.

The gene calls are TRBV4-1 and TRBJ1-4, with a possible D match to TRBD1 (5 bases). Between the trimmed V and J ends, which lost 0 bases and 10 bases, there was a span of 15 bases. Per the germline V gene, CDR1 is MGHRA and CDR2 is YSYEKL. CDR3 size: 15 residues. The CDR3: CASSQDGTYVGKLFF. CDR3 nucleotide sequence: TGCGCCAGCAGCCAAGACGGGACTTACGTAGGAAAACTGTTTTTT.

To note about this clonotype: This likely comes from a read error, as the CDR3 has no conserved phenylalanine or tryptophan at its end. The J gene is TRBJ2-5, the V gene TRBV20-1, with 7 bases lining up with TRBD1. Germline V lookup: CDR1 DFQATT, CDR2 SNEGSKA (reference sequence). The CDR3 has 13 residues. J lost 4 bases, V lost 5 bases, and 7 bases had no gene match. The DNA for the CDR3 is TGCAGTGCTTTGGACAGGTCGGGAGAGACCCAGTACCTC. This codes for CSALDRSGETQYL.

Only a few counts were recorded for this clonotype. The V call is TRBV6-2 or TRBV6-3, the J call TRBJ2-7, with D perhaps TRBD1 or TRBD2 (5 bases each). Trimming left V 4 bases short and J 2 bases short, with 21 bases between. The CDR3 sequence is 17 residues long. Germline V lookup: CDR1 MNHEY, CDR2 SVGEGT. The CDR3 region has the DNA TGTGCCAGCAGTTTCCCCGCCCGGGACCGAGTAACCTACGAGCAGTACTTC. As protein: CASSFPARDRVTYEQYF.

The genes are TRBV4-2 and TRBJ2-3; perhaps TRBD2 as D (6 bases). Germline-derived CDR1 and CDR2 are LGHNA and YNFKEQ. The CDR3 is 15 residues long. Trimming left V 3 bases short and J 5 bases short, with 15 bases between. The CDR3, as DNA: TGTGCCAGCAGCCATAAGTGGGGGGAGATAGATACGCAGTATTTT. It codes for CASSHKWGEIDTQYF.

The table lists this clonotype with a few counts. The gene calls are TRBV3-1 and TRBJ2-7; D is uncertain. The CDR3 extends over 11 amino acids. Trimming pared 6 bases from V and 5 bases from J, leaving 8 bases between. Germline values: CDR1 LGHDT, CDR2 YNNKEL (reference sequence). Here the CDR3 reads CASRRENEQYF. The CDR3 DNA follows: TGTGCCAGCAGACGAGAAAACGAGCAGTACTTC.

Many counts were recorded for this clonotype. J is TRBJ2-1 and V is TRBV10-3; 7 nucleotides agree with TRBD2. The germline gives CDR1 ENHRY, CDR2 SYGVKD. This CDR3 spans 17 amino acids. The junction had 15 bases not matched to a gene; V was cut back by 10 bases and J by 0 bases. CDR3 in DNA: TGTGCCACTCTGGTGCCGGGAGGACCCCTCTCCTACAATGAGCAGTTCTTC. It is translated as CATLVPGGPLSYNEQFF.

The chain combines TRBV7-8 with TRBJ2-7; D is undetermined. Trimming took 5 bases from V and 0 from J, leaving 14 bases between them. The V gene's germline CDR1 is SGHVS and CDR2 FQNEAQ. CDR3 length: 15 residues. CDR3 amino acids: CASSLTQTPSYEQYF. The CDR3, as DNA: TGTGCCAGCAGCCTAACCCAGACACCCTCCTACGAGCAGTACTTC.